The present TCR beta chain was sequenced within a study of T cell responses to AZD1222 COVID-19 vaccine. This CDR3 has 13 amino acids. CDR1 SGHAT and CDR2 FQDESV come from the germline V gene (reference sequence). A note on this clone: The germline gene is not matched at one end of the junction; a read error may be the cause.

Some clones are missing from TCRdb's copy, which holds only in-frame ones; the method was immunoSEQ multiplex PCR. The table records some 30,000 clones, around 86% of them present only once. The source was peripheral blood, collected 28 days after the second AZD1222 dose. The chain couples TRBV11-1 to TRBJ2-7, with D perhaps matching TRBD1 (5 bases). The TCR originated in an adult who received the AZD1222 COVID-19 vaccine. The CDR3 DNA reads as TGTGCCAGCAGCTTAGAGGGGTGGGCAGGGATTGGCTTC. This gives the protein CASSLEGWAGIGF.